This T cell receptor beta chain was captured in a study of spatial heterogeneity in lung cancer (dated by TCRdb to between 2018 and 2021). Looking at the study overall: Beta-chain transcripts were consistently detected in greater numbers than alpha-chain transcripts, which likely reflected higher beta-chain transcript abundance. The study quantitatively compared TCR alpha and beta repertoires across multiple tumor regions, matched nontumor lung and blood in non-small cell lung cancer. In the raw uncorrected reads, each unique combination of TCR and UMI appeared on average more than ten times. Both alpha and beta chains were TCR-sequenced in samples taken at surgery, namely 220 tumor regions, approximately 63 matched nontumor lung samples and 50 to 60 PBMC samples. The study linked features of the TCR repertoire to counts of nonsynonymous mutations, which were determined by whole-exome sequencing of tumor tissue. Summary of the overall study and its limitations: Confirming at a functional level the hypothesis that regional TCRs recognize regional mutations was considered to require additional single-cell paired TCR alpha and beta sequencing. Ubiquitous expanded tumor TCRs were detected in blood more often at tumor resection than at routine follow-up.

The library was produced with 5' RACE. TCRdb shows the sequencer as NextSeq 500. In the TCR library protocol, a unique molecular identifier was attached to each TCR cDNA molecule so that PCR and sequencing errors could be corrected. On the authors' methods: Decombinator tools were used for TCR identification, UMI-based error correction and CDR3 extraction. Expanded TCRs were defined as those above a frequency of 2 per 1,000, corresponding to the top 1% of the tumor frequency distribution. Each repertoire was subsampled 100 times to 5,000 TCRs, after which Renyi diversity was computed with the R vegan package. CDR3 similarity networks were built from amino acid triplet string-kernel similarity, with CDR3s being connected when pairwise similarity was above 0.82. The public reads were reanalyzed by TCRdb: fastp trimming at Q25, MiXCR alignment, in-frame beta chains only. Each record represents a unique CDR3 protein, reported with the most common genes and DNA among its rows. The V and J calls, along with clone size, are taken from TCRdb and not from the paper's own processing. The sample profile shows 35,000 to 45,000 distinct CDR3 sequences; approximately 5.5% of them were found once. Together, the top ten hold approximately 25% of the sample.

The CDR3 measures 15 amino acids from cysteine to phenylalanine. The CDR3 DNA has 45 bases and is translated from base 1. CDR1 and CDR2 are drawn from the germline V gene (reference sequence): PRHDT, FYEKMQ. V and J are trimmed by 5 bases and 3 bases, and the gene matches miss 9 bases of the junction. What this sample's time point label stands for: sample taken at primary tumor resection. Donors were 72 patients with early-stage, untreated non-small cell lung cancer from the lung TRACERx cohort. Without any cell sorting, TCR sequencing was performed on whole RNA extracted either from tumor and nontumor lung tissue or from cryopreserved PBMC samples. Only patients with enough RNA available from two or more tumor regions were chosen for TCR sequencing. This clonotype was seen many times. Its antigen remains unidentified. Base qualities are not at hand, and no much larger clone is one base apart.

The material was PBMCs, obtained at surgery. The TCR comes from a female donor with early-stage non-small cell lung cancer. In this chain, TRBV13 is recombined with TRBJ2-7; 8 junctional bases match TRBD1. The nucleotide sequence is given as TGTGCCAGCAGCCCAGCCGGGACAGGATACTACGAGCAGTACTTC. The encoded protein is CASSPAGTGYYEQYF.